Following are 27 T cell receptor beta chains from one sample sequenced in a study of blood T cells in healthy people across ages. Primed by a sample-barcoded 5' primer and a J-beta primer mix, a second PCR proceeded for about 7 to 11 cycles. TCRdb reanalysed the 5' RACE reads using MiXCR and keeps one entry per CDR3 protein. The sample shows hundreds of thousands of distinct CDR3 sequences, more than 45% of them seen only once. Input material: blood. These receptor sequences come from a woman aged 80 or over in good health.

The V call is TRBV9, the J call TRBJ2-3, with D tentatively TRBD2 (6 bases). Trimming stripped 4 bases from V and 1 base from J, with 16 bases between. Germline assignment: CDR1 SGDLS and CDR2 YYNGEE. This CDR3 region has 16 residues. CDR3 protein: CASSSTPGLRTDTQYF. CDR3 in DNA: TGTGCCAGCAGCTCTACACCGGGACTCCGCACAGATACGCAGTATTTT. The variable domain in full, with the rest retrieved from reference TRBV9 and TRBJ2-3, is DSGVTQTPKHLITATGQRVTLRCSPRSGDLSVYWYQQSLDQGLQFLIQYYNGEERAKGNILERFSAQQFPDLHSELNLSSLELGDSALYFCASSSTPGLRTDTQYFGPGTRLTVL.

The table lists this clonotype with many counts. The chain uses TRBV7-3 and TRBJ2-1; no definite D call. V lost 3 bases and J lost 8, with 8 bases in between. The CDR3 contains 12 residues. Per the germline V gene, CDR1 is SGHTA and CDR2 is FQGTGA. CDR3 amino acids: CASSLQGHEQFF. In DNA form, the CDR3 reads TGTGCCAGCAGCTTGCAAGGGCATGAGCAGTTCTTC.

The chain uses TRBV9 and TRBJ2-3; D is perhaps TRBD2 (7 bases). The germline gives CDR1 SGDLS, CDR2 YYNGEE. CDR3 size: 15 residues. The ends were cut back, 0 bases at V and 6 bases at J, with 14 bases in the middle. The CDR3 reads CASSVASRGGDTQYF. Here the CDR3 DNA reads TGTGCCAGCAGCGTAGCGAGCAGGGGAGGGGATACGCAGTATTTT.

The chain uses TRBV5-1 and TRBJ1-1; D might be TRBD1 (5 bases). Trimming shortened V by 6 bases and J by 1 base, and 10 bases separated the two germline ends. Germline V lookup: CDR1 SGHRS, CDR2 YFSETQ. This CDR3 region has 13 residues. The CDR3 is CASTKGTNTEAFF. The CDR3 DNA reads TGCGCCAGCACGAAGGGGACGAACACTGAAGCTTTCTTT.

The genes are TRBV29-1 and TRBJ1-5; no definite D call. V lost 4 bases and J lost 2, with 9 bases in between. CDR1 and CDR2 from the germline V gene are SQVTM and ANQGSEA. CDR3 length: 13 amino acids. The CDR3 spells CSVVGARNQPQHF. The CDR3 nucleotides are TGCAGCGTTGTCGGCGCCCGCAATCAGCCCCAGCATTTT. The whole variable domain, filled in from reference TRBV29-1 and TRBJ1-5, reads SAVISQKPSRDICQRGTSLTIQCQVDSQVTMMFWYRQQPGQSLTLIATANQGSEATYESGFVIDKFPISRPNLTFSTLTVSNMSPEDSSIYLCSVVGARNQPQHFGDGTRLSIL.

This clonotype was counted ten times or more. The CDR3 DNA reads as TGTGCCAGCAGCTTAAATCAAGAGACCCAGTACTTC. Its translation is CASSLNQETQYF. This sequence joins TRBV7-2 and TRBJ2-5; D is unclear. This CDR3 is built from 12 residues. The V end lost 2 bases, the J end lost 2 bases, and 3 bases lay between the germline ends. Germline V gives CDR1 SGHTA, CDR2 FQGNSA.

V gene TRBV7-3 combines with J gene TRBJ2-2; 10 bases map to TRBD2. The CDR3 length is 15 residues. Per the germline V gene, CDR1 is SGHTA and CDR2 is FQGTGA. The V segment lost 5 bases and the J segment 6 bases; nucleotides outside the gene matches: 6. The CDR3 reads CASSLAGAVAGELFF. The CDR3 nucleotides are TGTGCCAGCAGCCTAGCGGGAGCGGTGGCCGGGGAGCTGTTTTTT.

This clonotype was picked up a small number of times. The CDR3 bases are TGCAGTGCTAGAGTTATTCAGGGTGTAGAGACCCAGTACTTC. Its protein product is CSARVIQGVETQYF. The gene calls are TRBV20-1 and TRBJ2-5, with D tentatively TRBD1 (5 bases). V dropped 1 base and J dropped 4 bases, with 13 bases sitting between them. CDR3 size: 14 residues. CDR1 is DFQATT and CDR2 is SNEGSKA in the germline V gene (reference sequence).

This chain joins TRBV20-1 and TRBJ2-5; D ambiguous. Germline-derived CDR1 and CDR2 are DFQATT and SNEGSKA (reference sequence). The CDR3 spans 12 residues. V lost 5 bases to trimming and J lost 11 bases, with 18 bases between them. The CDR3 DNA follows: TGCAGTGCTCTCCCGGATCCTTACGGGCAGTACTTC. Amino acids: CSALPDPYGQYF.

In the case of this clonotype: A much bigger clone sits one base away, suggesting this may be a read error. This chain uses TRBV14 with TRBJ1-2, with 7 bases matching TRBD1. CDR1 is SGHDN, CDR2 FVKESK, per germline. The CDR3 sequence is 14 residues long. CDR3 protein: CDSSPGGDRYGYTF. CDR3 nucleotides: TGTGACAGCAGCCCCGGGGGGGACAGATATGGCTACACCTTC.

The chain has TRBV6-1 and TRBJ2-1; 9 nucleotides align to TRBD2. Germline CDR1 reads MNHNS; CDR2 reads SASEGT. Trimming at V came to 4 bases and at J to 3 bases, leaving 7 bases not matched to a gene. This CDR3 region has 16 residues. CDR3: CASSGTAGGNYNEQFF. Here the CDR3 DNA reads TGTGCCAGCAGTGGCACAGCGGGAGGAAACTACAATGAGCAGTTCTTC.

This sequence joins TRBV20-1 and TRBJ1-1; the D gene is possibly TRBD1 (6 bases). The CDR3 contains 13 residues. The germline gives CDR1 DFQATT, CDR2 SNEGSKA (reference sequence). The germline V and J ends were trimmed by 0 bases and 7 bases, with 12 bases remaining between them. CDR3 nucleotide sequence: TGCAGTGCTAGAGAAGCAGGGGAGGTTGAAGCTTTCTTT. Encoded protein: CSAREAGEVEAFF.

This clonotype was counted ten times or more. The rearrangement joins TRBV29-1 to TRBJ2-2; the D is unclear. The CDR3 is 12 residues long. V dropped 4 bases and J dropped 1 base, with 4 bases sitting between them. The V gene's germline CDR1 is SQVTM and CDR2 ANQGSEA. CDR3 bases: TGCAGCGTTGGTCAGAACACCGGGGAGCTGTTTTTT. This codes for CSVGQNTGELFF.

This clonotype was counted between two and nine times. This CDR3 is CSAREVGVPNQPQHF. In DNA, the CDR3 is TGCAGTGCTAGAGAGGTGGGCGTACCGAATCAGCCCCAGCATTTT. The chain has TRBV20-1 and TRBJ1-5; no reliable D call. The germline V and J ends were trimmed by 0 bases and 4 bases, with 13 bases remaining between them. The germline gives CDR1 DFQATT, CDR2 SNEGSKA (reference sequence). The CDR3 covers 15 residues.

The CDR3 nucleotides are TGTGCCAGCAGTGGGGGGGGGGCAGTGTTCTTC. It yields the protein CASSGGGAVFF. The chain has TRBV2 and TRBJ2-1, with D possibly TRBD2 on 7 matching bases. Germline V gene sequence: CDR1 SNHLY, CDR2 FYNNEI. V lost 4 bases and J 15 bases, leaving 13 bases between the germline ends. The length of the CDR3 is 11 residues.

The chain carries TRBV28 and TRBJ2-7; no firm D call. The DNA matches TRBJ2-4 better at its end, which makes the J call doubtful. Germline assignment: CDR1 MDHEN and CDR2 SYDVKM. CDR3 length equals 13 residues. The CDR3 bases are TGTGCCAGCAGTCCCATTCTAATGGGCATTCAGTACTTC. Its protein is CASSPILMGIQYF.

This clonotype has only one observation. A much larger clone differs by one base, so this may be a read error. V is TRBV12-3 or TRBV12-4 and J is TRBJ2-1; perhaps D is TRBD1 or TRBD2 (5 bases each). The CDR3 covers 15 residues. The CDR3 sequence is CASSQGEGFRNERFF. CDR3 nucleotide sequence: TGTGCCAGCAGTCAGGGTGAGGGGTTTCGCAATGAGCGGTTCTTC.

The chain joins TRBV4-1 to TRBJ2-3; 9 bases match TRBD2. CDR3 length: 16 residues. Per germline, CDR1 MGHRA and CDR2 YSYEKL. With V trimmed by 0 bases and J by 7 bases, 8 bases remained unmatched. CDR3 DNA sequence: TGCGCCAGCAGCCAAGATCAGGGACTAGCACAGAATACGCAGTATTTT. Translating gives CASSQDQGLAQNTQYF.

This clonotype came up many times. This rearrangement joins TRBV5-1 to TRBJ2-3, with 9 bases lining up with TRBD2. V lost 6 bases, J lost 2 bases, and 7 bases stayed unmatched. This CDR3 comprises 15 residues. CDR1 and CDR2 (germline): SGHRS, YFSETQ. Written as DNA, the CDR3 is TGCGCCAGCACCAATAGCGGGAGCAACACAGATACGCAGTATTTT. Its translation: CASTNSGSNTDTQYF.

With regard to this clonotype: A much larger clone is a single base away; this may be a read error. The genes are TRBV5-1 and TRBJ2-7; 8 bases are a match to TRBD2. Per the germline V gene, CDR1 is SGHRS and CDR2 is YFSETQ. The J segment lost 10 bases and the V segment lost 2 bases, leaving 8 bases of the junction unmatched. This CDR3 spans 13 amino acids. Written as DNA, the CDR3 is TGCGCCAGCAGCTTCGGGGGGGAGGAGTTTCAGTACTTC. Its protein is CASSFGGEEFQYF.

The genes are TRBV5-1 and TRBJ2-1, with TRBD2 matching 11 bases. V gave up 6 bases and J gave up 10 bases; unmatched junction bases: 12. The CDR3 totals 15 residues. Germline-derived CDR1 and CDR2 are SGHRS and YFSETQ. The DNA of the CDR3 is TGCGCCAGCACCCTACTAGCGGGAGCTGGCAAGGAGCAGTTCTTC. Translated, it gives CASTLLAGAGKEQFF.

As DNA, the CDR3 is TGTGCCATCAGTAGCGGGAGAGCCTACGAGCAGTACTTC. Amino acid sequence: CAISSGRAYEQYF. The chain couples TRBV10-3 to TRBJ2-7; TRBD2 agrees at 8 bases. Trimming cost V 5 bases and J 2 bases; bases outside gene matches: 2. The CDR3 loop spans 13 amino acids. Germline V gene lookup returns CDR1 ENHRY and CDR2 SYGVKD.

A word on this clonotype: A much larger clone sits a single nucleotide away, making a read error possible. The chain carries TRBV14 and TRBJ2-3; a possible D gene is TRBD2 (5 bases). Germline loops: CDR1 SGHDN, CDR2 FVKESK. The CDR3 totals 15 residues. The CDR3 DNA reads as TGTGCCAGCAGCCCCTCTGGGAGAGGCACAGATGCGCAGTATTTT. Translation gives CASSPSGRGTDAQYF.

This rearrangement joins TRBV12-3 or TRBV12-4 to TRBJ1-4; D is perhaps TRBD1 (5 bases). The CDR3 runs to 14 residues. Trimming pared 3 bases from V and 5 bases from J, leaving 10 bases between. In DNA form, the CDR3 reads TGTGCCAGCAGTTTCAGCCAGGGCAATGAAAAACTGTTTTTT. It yields the protein CASSFSQGNEKLFF.

The chain combines TRBV20-1 with TRBJ2-5; the D gene could be TRBD1 or TRBD2 (6 bases each). In germline, CDR1 is DFQATT, CDR2 SNEGSKA (reference sequence). The CDR3 contains 11 residues. V lost 7 bases and J lost 4, with 10 bases in between. This CDR3 is CSGRGGETQYF. For the CDR3, the DNA is TGCAGTGGCAGGGGAGGAGAGACCCAGTACTTC.

V is TRBV6-2 or TRBV6-3 and J is TRBJ1-2, with D possibly being TRBD1 (5 bases). Germline-derived CDR1 and CDR2 are MNHEY and SVGEGT. CDR3 length equals 14 residues. V shed 6 bases and J shed 3 bases, with 14 bases lying between them. The chain's CDR3 is CASSDPGIYYGYTF. DNA for the CDR3: TGTGCCAGCAGCGACCCAGGGATCTACTATGGCTACACCTTC.

The sample holds one count of this clonotype. This clone may be a read error of a much larger clone one base away. V and J are TRBV27 and TRBJ2-7; the match to TRBD1 covers 10 bases. With V trimmed by 8 bases and J by 7 bases, 14 bases remained unmatched. The CDR3 runs 15 residues. The germline CDR1 and CDR2 sequences are MNHEY and SMNVEV (reference sequence). In DNA, the CDR3 is TGTGCCAGCCGTCGGGGACAGGGGCTAAACAATGAGCAGTACTTC. Its translation is CASRRGQGLNNEQYF.